This T cell receptor beta chain originates from a study of T cells in Graves' hyperthyroidism and ophthalmopathy. Over 18 months, lack of ophthalmopathy progression marked Graves' hyperthyroidism as stable. Hyperthyroidism was newly diagnosed in patients aged 18 to 65 (duration under 2 months). Patients were excluded for uncontrolled infection, other autoimmune disease, pregnancy or lactation. Trimming cost V 3 bases and J 4 bases, with 10 bases left between them. Germline-derived CDR1 and CDR2 are MDHEN and SYDVKM. The CDR3 totals 13 residues. Study-wide findings and caveats: Most clonotypes expanded in the thyroid (above 0.001) were also present in blood.

Amplification of TCR beta CDR3 regions used RNA as the template. An initial round of RT-PCR targeting the TCR CDR3 relied on the HTBI primer set. A single record per CDR3 protein comes from TCRdb applying MiXCR to the multiplex PCR reads. The sample holds more than 600,000 distinct CDR3 sequences, 16% seen once. This clonotype was counted many times. What it binds is unknown. What was sequenced was blood. The clonotype originates from a man between 18 and 35 years old with Graves' hyperthyroidism. This chain links TRBV28 with TRBJ2-7, with a weak D call TRBD2 (6 bases). CDR3 protein: CASSLPGRYEQYF. The CDR3, as DNA: TGTGCCAGCAGTTTGCCAGGGAGGTACGAGCAGTACTTC.